Following are 32 T cell receptor beta chains from one sample sequenced in a study of T cell clonotyping in hematopoietic cell transplantation. The table came from immunoSEQ multiplex PCR; TCRdb's copy has only in-frame clones and leaves some out. This table holds approximately 5,000 clones, around 76% found once. Sample: peripheral blood mononuclear cells, taken 100 days after allogeneic stem cell transplant. All receptors come from a male patient between 60 and 69 years old who had an allogeneic stem cell transplant, so T cells may come from the graft donor. Some clones in this sample may be carry-over from other donors' samples.

The chain links TRBV10-1 to TRBJ2-7, with 7 bases that match TRBD1. V lost 2 bases to trimming and J lost 2 bases; unmatched junction nucleotides: 3. CDR1 and CDR2 from the germline V gene are WNHNN and SYGVQD (reference sequence). The CDR3 runs 14 residues. Written as DNA, the CDR3 is TGCGCCAGCAGTGAGCAACAGGGGCCCTACGAGCAGTACTTC. It codes for CASSEQQGPYEQYF.

As to this clone: An end of the junction differs from the germline gene, which may be a read error. The V call is TRBV5-8, the J call TRBJ2-4, with 8 positions matching TRBD1. CDR3 length: 12 residues. The germline V gene has CDR1 SGHTS and CDR2 YDEGEE. The CDR3 DNA reads TGCGCCAGCAGCCGAACAGGGGGGACGCAGTACTTC. This gives the protein CASSRTGGTQYF.

This clone came up once. The chain recombines TRBV11-1 with TRBJ2-7, with 7 positions matching TRBD1. V lost 3 bases to trimming and J lost 2 bases; unmatched junction nucleotides: 7. This CDR3 is built from 15 residues. The germline V gene encodes CDR1 SGHAT and CDR2 FQDESV (reference sequence). The chain's CDR3 is CASSFGTDRTYEQYF. As DNA, the CDR3 is TGTGCCAGCAGCTTCGGGACAGATAGAACCTACGAGCAGTACTTC.

V is TRBV11-3 and J is TRBJ1-2, with D hard to call. The CDR3 has 13 amino acids. Trimming took off 5 bases at V and 3 bases at J, with 10 bases between the two ends. Germline V gene lookup returns CDR1 SGHNT and CDR2 YENEEA. The CDR3 spells CASSLGRHYGYTF. Here the CDR3 DNA reads TGTGCCAGCAGCCTCGGTCGACACTATGGCTACACCTTC.

The chain uses TRBV7-9 and TRBJ1-1, with TRBD1 identical over 8 bases. The CDR3 is made up of 17 amino acids. Germline CDR1 reads SEHNR; CDR2 reads FQNEAQ (reference sequence). V gave up 1 base and J gave up 4 bases; unmatched junction bases: 11. The CDR3 sequence: CASSLEGLTGEGTEAFF. The CDR3 DNA sequence: TGTGCCAGCAGCTTAGAAGGCCTGACAGGGGAGGGCACTGAAGCTTTCTTT.

The chain uses TRBV6-1 and TRBJ1-2, with a weak D call TRBD1 (5 bases). Germline loops: CDR1 MNHNS, CDR2 SASEGT. V was cut by 3 bases and J by 0 bases, with 14 bases left in between. CDR3 size: 16 residues. As DNA, the CDR3 is TGTGCCAGCAGTGAGGGGGACGGGCTTCCTAACTATGGCTACACCTTC. It translates to CASSEGDGLPNYGYTF.

The chain joins TRBV6-6 to TRBJ2-3, with TRBD2 matching over 14 bases. Germline trimming cut 6 bases from V and 0 bases from J; bases unmatched to any gene: 2. Germline loops: CDR1 MNHNY, CDR2 SVGAGI (reference sequence). The CDR3 length is 16 residues. In DNA, the CDR3 is TGTGCCAGCAGCAGACTAGCGGGAGGGAGCACAGATACGCAGTATTTT. Translation: CASSRLAGGSTDTQYF.

The chain is built from TRBV18 and TRBJ2-1, with 8 bases fitting TRBD2. V gave up 3 bases and J gave up 3 bases; unmatched junction bases: 4. Germline assignment: CDR1 KGHSH and CDR2 LQKENI. The length of the CDR3 is 15 residues. CDR3 amino acids: CASSPERESYNEQFF. CDR3 coding DNA: TGTGCCAGCTCACCTGAGCGGGAGAGCTACAATGAGCAGTTCTTC.

This chain connects TRBV6-4 to TRBJ1-1; TRBD1 matches at 7 bases. This CDR3 is built from 13 residues. Germline V lookup: CDR1 MRHNA, CDR2 SNTAGT. The V and J ends lost 3 bases and 4 bases, in that order; junction bases with no gene match: 2. The CDR3 sequence is CASSEDRATEAFF. CDR3 nucleotides: TGTGCCAGCAGTGAAGACAGGGCCACTGAAGCTTTCTTT.

V gene TRBV6-4 combines with J gene TRBJ1-5; 10 bases are a match to TRBD1. CDR1 and CDR2 from the germline V gene are MRHNA and SNTAGT. CDR3 length: 17 amino acids. The trim removed 7 bases at V and 0 bases at J, leaving 9 bases unmatched. The CDR3 DNA follows: TGTGCCAGCAAGAGGGGACAGGGGAAATATAGCAATCAGCCCCAGCATTTT. Residues: CASKRGQGKYSNQPQHF.

The chain links TRBV5-6 to TRBJ2-3; 7 bases agree with TRBD2. This CDR3 spans 14 amino acids. Per germline, CDR1 SGHDT and CDR2 YYEEEE. J gave up 3 bases and V 7 bases, and 8 bases lay outside the gene matches. The CDR3 region is CASGRGVGTDTQYF. DNA for the CDR3: TGTGCCAGCGGACGGGGGGTCGGGACAGATACGCAGTATTTT. The complete variable domain, with remaining parts taken from reference TRBV5-6 and TRBJ2-3, reads DAGVTQSPTHLIKTRGQQVTLRCSPKSGHDTVSWYQQALGQGPQFIFQYYEEEERQRGNFPDRFSGHQFPNYSSELNVNALLLGDSALYLCASGRGVGTDTQYFGPGTRLTVL.

This chain uses TRBV18 with TRBJ2-1, with D possibly TRBD1 on 8 matching bases. Per germline, CDR1 KGHSH and CDR2 LQKENI. V was clipped by 2 bases and J by 8 bases, with 16 bases between them. This CDR3 spans 15 amino acids. The CDR3 DNA follows: TGTGCCAGCTCACCAGGACAGGGAGGGTGGGATGAGCAGTTCTTC. It codes for CASSPGQGGWDEQFF.

This clone was detected a few times. The chain joins TRBV29-1 to TRBJ1-2, with a weak D call TRBD1 (6 bases). The CDR3 length is 16 residues. V lost 6 bases, J lost 5 bases, and 25 bases lay in between. In germline, CDR1 is SQVTM, CDR2 ANQGSEA. CDR3 protein: CSVPGTRIPTSYGYTF. CDR3 bases: TGCAGCGTCCCCGGGACACGGATACCCACGTCTTATGGCTACACCTTC.

Written as DNA, the CDR3 is TGCGCCAGCAGCCAAGTAACGGGGTTCGGAAACATTCAGTACTTC. Encoded protein: CASSQVTGFGNIQYF. The chain has TRBV4-3 and TRBJ2-4; D may be TRBD2 (5 bases). Germline assignment: CDR1 LGHNA and CDR2 YSLEER. The CDR3 is 15 residues long. Trimming took 1 base from V and 6 from J, leaving 13 bases between them.

This chain joins TRBV7-2 and TRBJ2-7; tentative D call: TRBD1 (6 bases). V was pared by 4 bases and J by 3 bases, with 13 bases between. The CDR3 length is 14 residues. The V gene's germline CDR1 is SGHTA and CDR2 FQGNSA. DNA for the CDR3: TGTGCCAGCAGCTCCCAGGGGTCCGACTACGAGCAGTACTTC. This codes for CASSSQGSDYEQYF.

In nucleotides, the CDR3 is TGTGCCAGCCTACCCGGGAGCTACAATGAGCAGTTCTTC. As protein: CASLPGSYNEQFF. The chain has TRBV11-2 and TRBJ2-1; tentatively, D is TRBD2 (6 bases). The CDR3 totals 13 residues. Trimming took 8 bases from V and 3 from J, leaving 11 bases between them. CDR1 SGHAT and CDR2 FQNNGV come from the germline V gene. The entire variable domain, with the rest obtained from reference TRBV11-2 and TRBJ2-1, is as follows: EAGVAQSPRYKIIEKRQSVAFWCNPISGHATLYWYQQILGQGPKLLIQFQNNGVVDDSQLPKDRFSAERLKGVDSTLKIQPAKLEDSAVYLCASLPGSYNEQFFGPGTRLTVL.

The chain recombines TRBV21-1 with TRBJ1-1; the tabulated D call, TRBD1, remains unverified against the DNA. TRBV21-1 is shown as a pseudogene. CDR3 length equals 15 residues. In nucleotides, the CDR3 is TGTGCCAGCTGGGAAGACAGGGTCTTTAACACTGAAGCTTTCTTT. It is translated as CASWEDRVFNTEAFF.

The rearrangement joins TRBV7-9 to TRBJ2-7; D remains ambiguous. This CDR3 is 11 amino acids long. V gave up 4 bases and J gave up 3 bases, with 4 bases separating them. Looked up from germline, CDR1 is SEHNR and CDR2 is FQNEAQ (reference sequence). CDR3 bases: TGTGCCAGCAGCTCCGACTACGAGCAGTACTTC. Its translation is CASSSDYEQYF.

The CDR3 bases are TGTGCCAGCAGCTTAACCGGGACAGGGGCCGAGCAGTACTTC. Its protein is CASSLTGTGAEQYF. V is TRBV7-3 and J is TRBJ2-7, with 10 bases that match TRBD1. The CDR3 loop spans 14 amino acids. The germline CDR1 and CDR2 sequences are SGHTA and FQGTGA. The V and J ends lost 0 bases and 6 bases, in that order; junction bases with no gene match: 2.

The sample holds one count of this clone. The gene calls are TRBV21-1 and TRBJ2-5. TRBV21-1 is classified as a pseudogene. The CDR3 spans 16 residues. The CDR3 spells CASSKEGYSFIETQYF. In DNA, the CDR3 is TGTGCCAGCAGCAAAGAAGGGTACAGTTTTATAGAGACCCAGTACTTC.

This CDR3 reads CASSHRHTGTKRLTKNIQYF. CDR3 in DNA: TGTGCCAGCAGCCACAGGCATACCGGGACAAAAAGACTCACCAAAAACATTCAGTACTTC. The chain recombines TRBV6-4 with TRBJ2-4; possible D gene TRBD1, 6 bases. The V gene lost 6 bases and the J gene lost 2 bases, with 29 bases spanning the gap. This CDR3 contains 20 residues. Germline CDR1 reads MRHNA; CDR2 reads SNTAGT.

This clone showed up just once. The chain couples TRBV7-2 to TRBJ1-2; D is uncertain. The CDR3 consists of 14 residues. The germline gives CDR1 SGHTA, CDR2 FQGNSA. Trimming stripped 1 base from V and 6 bases from J, with 12 bases between. As DNA, the CDR3 is TGTGCCAGCAGCTTAGGCCGGGCCACGGATGGCTACACCTTC. This codes for CASSLGRATDGYTF.

The rearrangement uses TRBV7-9 and TRBJ1-1, with a weak D call TRBD1 (5 bases). The CDR3 is 13 amino acids. Germline CDR1 reads SEHNR; CDR2 reads FQNEAQ (reference sequence). V was shortened by 3 bases and J by 1 base, with 6 bases between the two germline ends. DNA for the CDR3: TGTGCCAGCAGCTTCGGGACGAACACTGAAGCTTTCTTT. It codes for CASSFGTNTEAFF.

The chain carries TRBV14 and TRBJ2-3; the D gene is possibly TRBD1 (6 bases). CDR1 is SGHDN, CDR2 FVKESK, per germline. This CDR3 spans 15 amino acids. V was cut by 1 base and J by 10 bases, with 18 bases left in between. The CDR3: CASSQVGGRGIAQYF. The CDR3 coding sequence is TGTGCCAGCAGCCAAGTTGGTGGCAGGGGAATCGCGCAGTATTTT.

This clone came up once. The rearrangement links TRBV7-9 to TRBJ1-2; perhaps TRBD1 as D (6 bases). V was trimmed by 5 bases and J by 1 base, leaving 20 bases between them. This CDR3 contains 17 residues. Germline loops: CDR1 SEHNR, CDR2 FQNEAQ (reference sequence). The CDR3 DNA follows: TGTGCCAGCAGCGGGCCGGGACACCTAAAGTTTAACTATGGCTACACCTTC. Its translation: CASSGPGHLKFNYGYTF. Full variable domain (missing parts from reference TRBV7-9 and TRBJ1-2): DTGVSQNPRHKITKRGQNVTFRCDPISEHNRLYWYRQTLGQGPEFLTYFQNEAQLEKSRLLSDRFSAERPKGSFSTLEIQRTEQGDSAMYLCASSGPGHLKFNYGYTFGSGTRLTVV.

V usage is TRBV10-3 and J usage is TRBJ2-5; perhaps TRBD2 as D (5 bases). The CDR3 is 15 residues long. Looked up from germline, CDR1 is ENHRY and CDR2 is SYGVKD. V lost 6 bases and J 2 bases, leaving 16 bases between the germline ends. The chain's CDR3 is CAISGGQDPQETQYF. CDR3 DNA: TGTGCCATCAGCGGCGGGCAGGATCCTCAAGAGACCCAGTACTTC.

This clone has more than one count but fewer than ten. The J gene is TRBJ1-5, the V gene TRBV30, with unresolved D. V lost 2 bases, J lost 4 bases, and 9 bases lay in between. The CDR3 has 13 amino acids. Germline V gene sequence: CDR1 GTSNPN, CDR2 SVGIG (reference sequence). CDR3 loop: CAWSTMINQPQHF. CDR3 nucleotides: TGTGCCTGGAGTACGATGATTAATCAGCCCCAGCATTTT. The whole variable domain, filled in from reference TRBV30 and TRBJ1-5, reads SQTIHQWPATLVQPVGSPLSLECTVEGTSNPNLYWYRQAAGRGLQLLFYSVGIGQISSEVPQNLSASRPQDRQFILSSKKLLLSDSGFYLCAWSTMINQPQHFGDGTRLSIL.

The chain uses TRBV27 and TRBJ2-3, with D possibly being TRBD2 (6 bases). Germline V CDR1 and CDR2: MNHEY, SMNVEV (reference sequence). CDR3 length equals 15 residues. V lost 2 bases and J lost 7, with 16 bases in between. The CDR3 coding sequence is TGTGCCAGCAGTTTAGGAGGGGTACTCGGGAATACGCAGTATTTT. The encoded protein is CASSLGGVLGNTQYF.

The chain uses TRBV7-9 and TRBJ2-2, with 7 bases that match TRBD1. The CDR3 contains 17 residues. The J segment lost 2 bases and the V segment lost 1 base, leaving 7 bases of the junction unmatched. The germline gives CDR1 SEHNR, CDR2 FQNEAQ (reference sequence). The CDR3 loop reads CASSLVRRTGNTGELFF. The CDR3 region has the DNA TGTGCCAGCAGCTTAGTCCGACGGACAGGCAACACCGGGGAGCTGTTTTTT.

V is TRBV5-4 and J is TRBJ2-2, with 7 bases matching TRBD1. The CDR3 extends over 15 amino acids. Looked up from germline, CDR1 is SGHNT and CDR2 is YYREEE (reference sequence). V lost 2 bases, J lost 6 bases, and 7 bases stayed unmatched. The CDR3 coding sequence is TGTGCCAGCAGCTTCCCAACAGGGGCGGCCGGGGAGCTGTTTTTT. This sequence encodes CASSFPTGAAGELFF.

This rearrangement joins TRBV19 to TRBJ2-3; D remains ambiguous. Trimming stripped 3 bases from V and 6 bases from J, with 7 bases between. Germline V gives CDR1 LNHDA, CDR2 SQIVND (reference sequence). The CDR3 consists of 12 residues. CDR3 nucleotides: TGTGCCAGTAGTATGGTGGCCGATACGCAGTATTTT. Amino acids: CASSMVADTQYF. The full variable domain, in which reference TRBV19 and TRBJ2-3 provide the parts outside the CDR3, is DGGITQSPKYLFRKEGQNVTLSCEQNLNHDAMYWYRQDPGQGLRLIYYSQIVNDFQKGDIAEGYSVSREKKESFPLTVTSAQKNPTAFYLCASSMVADTQYFGPGTRLTVL.

The genes are TRBV7-3 and TRBJ2-7, with 7 nucleotides matching TRBD1. Germline V gene sequence: CDR1 SGHTA, CDR2 FQGTGA. CDR3 length: 13 residues. V was clipped by 5 bases and J by 2 bases; unmatched bases: 3. The chain's CDR3 is CASSPTGAYEQYF. As DNA, the CDR3 is TGTGCCAGCAGCCCCACAGGGGCCTACGAGCAGTACTTC.